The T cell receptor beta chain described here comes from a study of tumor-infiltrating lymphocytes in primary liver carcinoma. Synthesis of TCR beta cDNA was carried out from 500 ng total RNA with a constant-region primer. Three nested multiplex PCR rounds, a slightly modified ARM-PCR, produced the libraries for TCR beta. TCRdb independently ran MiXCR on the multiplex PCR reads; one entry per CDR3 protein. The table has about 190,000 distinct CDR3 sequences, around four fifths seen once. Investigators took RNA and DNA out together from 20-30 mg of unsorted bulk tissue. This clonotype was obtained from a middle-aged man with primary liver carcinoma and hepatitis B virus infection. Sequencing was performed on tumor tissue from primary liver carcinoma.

The CDR3 DNA sequence: TGTGCCAGCAGTTACGGAGACAGGGGACTTGCCTACGAGCAGTACTTC. As protein: CASSYGDRGLAYEQYF. The chain couples TRBV6-5 to TRBJ2-7; 8 bases match TRBD1. Trimming at V came to 2 bases and at J to 2 bases, leaving 8 bases not matched to a gene. This CDR3 has 16 amino acids. The germline CDR1 and CDR2 sequences are MNHEY and SVGAGI.